The 26 T cell receptor beta chains reported below all come from one sample, sequenced in a study of cytomegalovirus exposure and HLA in healthy donors. PCR was performed using 60 Vbeta and 13 Jbeta primers. The repertoire was sequenced with immunoSEQ multiplex PCR; TCRdb's copy has only in-frame clones and lacks some. The sample lists approximately 130,000 clones; approximately 80% were seen once. What was sequenced was PBMCs. The origin of the receptors is a man aged 18 to 30 in good health and CMV-seronegative.

This clone is classed as medium-sized. The V gene is TRBV6-1, the J gene TRBJ2-5; 8 nucleotides line up with TRBD2. This CDR3 has 15 residues. Germline V CDR1 and CDR2: MNHNS, SASEGT. The V and J ends lost 7 bases and 1 base, in that order; junction bases with no gene match: 8. This chain's CDR3 is CASTLERGPQETQYF. CDR3 nucleotide sequence: TGTGCCAGCACCCTAGAGCGGGGGCCCCAAGAGACCCAGTACTTC.

This clone appeared a few times. The chain links TRBV29-1 to TRBJ1-1, with a weak D call TRBD1 (5 bases). The CDR3 length is 16 residues. From germline, CDR1 is SQVTM and CDR2 ANQGSEA. V lost 3 bases to trimming and J lost 0 bases, with 17 bases between them. The CDR3 DNA reads as TGCAGCGTTGAGAGGGACTTAAATTGGATGAACACTGAAGCTTTCTTT. It encodes CSVERDLNWMNTEAFF.

DNA of the CDR3: TGCGCCAGCAGCCAACCGACTAGCGGGGGCTACGAGCAGTACTTC. It yields the protein CASSQPTSGGYEQYF. The chain combines TRBV4-1 with TRBJ2-7, with 12 bases matching TRBD2. Germline V gene data show CDR1 as MGHRA and CDR2 as YSYEKL. CDR3 length: 15 residues. Unmatched junction bases numbered 2, after V lost 2 bases and J lost 3 bases.

This CDR3 is CASSLGGPRNEQYF. The CDR3 nucleotides are TGCGCCAGCAGCTTGGGGGGGCCTCGGAACGAGCAGTACTTC. The gene calls are TRBV5-1 and TRBJ2-7, with a tentative D call TRBD1 (6 bases). This CDR3 is 14 amino acids long. V was trimmed by 0 bases and J by 5 bases, leaving 12 bases between them. CDR1 and CDR2 from the germline V gene are SGHRS and YFSETQ.

The chain links TRBV5-4 to TRBJ2-7; possibly TRBD2 for D (5 bases). The germline CDR1 and CDR2 sequences are SGHNT and YYREEE (reference sequence). The length of the CDR3 is 15 residues. Trimming stripped 2 bases from V and 0 bases from J, with 12 bases between. This CDR3 is CASSFSGTGSYEQYF. CDR3 nucleotide sequence: TGTGCCAGCAGCTTCAGCGGAACTGGCTCCTACGAGCAGTACTTC.

This clone turned up a few times. This rearrangement joins TRBV7-9 to TRBJ1-5; a possible D gene is TRBD1 (5 bases). CDR1 is SEHNR, CDR2 FQNEAQ, per germline (reference sequence). V was clipped by 3 bases and J by 5 bases, with 8 bases between them. This CDR3 is 13 amino acids long. The CDR3 loop is CASSLEGYQPQHF. The CDR3 nucleotides read TGTGCCAGCAGCTTGGAGGGGTATCAGCCCCAGCATTTT.

The chain carries TRBV5-1 and TRBJ2-5; TRBD2 aligns across 12 bases. Germline V lookup: CDR1 SGHRS, CDR2 YFSETQ. The CDR3 consists of 15 residues. J was trimmed by 5 bases and V by 1 base; bases with no gene match: 3. CDR3 amino acids: CASSLRTSGEETQYF. In nucleotides, the CDR3 is TGCGCCAGCAGCTTGAGGACTAGCGGGGAGGAGACCCAGTACTTC. Supplemented by reference TRBV5-1 and TRBJ2-5, the full variable domain reads KAGVTQTPRYLIKTRGQQVTLSCSPISGHRSVSWYQQTPGQGLQFLFEYFSETQRNKGNFPGRFSGRQFSNSRSEMNVSTLELGDSALYLCASSLRTSGEETQYFGPGTRLLVL.

V and J are TRBV11-1 and TRBJ2-2, with 8 bases that match TRBD2. V was pared by 2 bases and J by 7 bases, with 6 bases of the junction left unmatched. Germline CDR1 reads SGHAT; CDR2 reads FQDESV (reference sequence). The CDR3 runs 15 residues. The CDR3 DNA reads as TGTGCCAGCAGCTTAAACGCGGGGGGTGGCGGGGAGCTGTTTTTT. Its protein product is CASSLNAGGGGELFF.

The genes are TRBV2 and TRBJ2-5; a possible D gene is TRBD1 (5 bases). The germline V gene has CDR1 SNHLY and CDR2 FYNNEI. The CDR3 totals 13 residues. The V end lost 2 bases, the J end lost 7 bases, and 11 bases lay between the germline ends. In DNA, the CDR3 is TGTGCCAGCAGTGAATGGTCCCAGGGGACCCAGTACTTC. It encodes CASSEWSQGTQYF.

The CDR3 nucleotides are TGTGCCGTACATAGCGGGGGCACCACAGATACGCAGTATTTT. Translated: CAVHSGGTTDTQYF. The chain uses TRBV5-4 and TRBJ2-3; TRBD2 agrees at 9 bases. The CDR3 loop spans 14 amino acids. V was clipped by 10 bases and J by 2 bases; unmatched bases: 8. Germline V gene sequence: CDR1 SGHNT, CDR2 YYREEE (reference sequence).

The genes are TRBV27 and TRBJ1-1; no clear D. This CDR3 has 15 amino acids. Trimming removed 6 bases from V and 0 bases from J, with 14 bases in between. The V gene's germline CDR1 is MNHEY and CDR2 SMNVEV (reference sequence). CDR3 sequence reads: CASRRTGTVNTEAFF. DNA of the CDR3: TGTGCCAGCAGACGCACCGGCACAGTGAACACTGAAGCTTTCTTT.

This clone has only a few counts. Within the sample, other DNA sequences also encode this same CDR3. CDR3 amino acids: CASSLGQGYGYTF. The CDR3 nucleotides read TGTGCCAGCAGCTTAGGACAGGGCTATGGCTACACCTTC. The chain recombines TRBV7-9 with TRBJ1-2; 7 bases fit TRBD1. CDR3 size: 13 residues. Germline loops: CDR1 SEHNR, CDR2 FQNEAQ (reference sequence). The J segment lost 4 bases and the V segment lost 1 base, leaving 0 bases of the junction unmatched.

The J gene is TRBJ1-6, the V gene TRBV5-3, with a possible D match to TRBD1 (5 bases). TRBV5-3 is known as an ORF, though its function is uncertain. Trimming took off 0 bases at V and 8 bases at J, with 12 bases between the two ends. The CDR3 is made up of 15 amino acids. In nucleotides, the CDR3 is TGTGCCAGAAGCTTGGGCCCAGGGCCGGATTCACCCCTCCACTTT. Translation gives CARSLGPGPDSPLHF.

In nucleotides, the CDR3 is TGCGCCAGCCTCGGCCGCGGGACAGGGTGGAATGAGCAGTTCTTC. Amino acids: CASLGRGTGWNEQFF. The chain links TRBV10-2 to TRBJ2-1, with 9 bases aligning to TRBD1. From germline, CDR1 is WSHSY and CDR2 SAAADI. With V trimmed by 8 bases and J by 7 bases, 12 bases remained unmatched. The CDR3 totals 15 residues.

This clone was seen a single time. The V and J genes are TRBV28 and TRBJ1-2; D is uncertain. The V gene lost 2 bases and the J gene lost 8 bases, with 12 bases spanning the gap. Germline-derived CDR1 and CDR2 are MDHEN and SYDVKM. This CDR3 comprises 13 residues. The CDR3 DNA reads as TGTGCCAGCAGTTTACCGACTCCACGGGGCTACACCTTC. It is translated as CASSLPTPRGYTF.

This clone was picked up a small number of times. V and J are TRBV10-3 and TRBJ2-7, with TRBD2 identical over 7 bases. The V gene's germline CDR1 is ENHRY and CDR2 SYGVKD. This CDR3 contains 14 residues. V shed 10 bases and J 0 bases; nucleotides not matched to a gene: 9. CDR3 sequence (DNA): TGTGCCACCAGCGGGACTCTCTTCTCCTACGAGCAGTACTTC. This gives the protein CATSGTLFSYEQYF.

J is TRBJ2-2 and V is TRBV7-9; 10 bases are a match to TRBD2. The germline V gene encodes CDR1 SEHNR and CDR2 FQNEAQ (reference sequence). The CDR3 contains 17 residues. J lost 1 base, V lost 6 bases, and 8 bases had no gene match. The CDR3 sequence is CASRSPSGGGNTGELFF. CDR3 in DNA: TGTGCCAGCAGATCTCCTAGCGGGGGCGGGAACACCGGGGAGCTGTTTTTT.

V gene TRBV5-6 combines with J gene TRBJ2-3; 8 nucleotides line up with TRBD1. The CDR3 length is 13 residues. The V and J ends lost 4 bases and 6 bases, in that order; junction bases with no gene match: 4. The germline V gene has CDR1 SGHDT and CDR2 YYEEEE. The CDR3 DNA follows: TGTGCCAGCAGCCCGACAGGGGTTGATACGCAGTATTTT. As protein: CASSPTGVDTQYF. Full variable domain (missing parts from reference TRBV5-6 and TRBJ2-3): DAGVTQSPTHLIKTRGQQVTLRCSPKSGHDTVSWYQQALGQGPQFIFQYYEEEERQRGNFPDRFSGHQFPNYSSELNVNALLLGDSALYLCASSPTGVDTQYFGPGTRLTVL.

The chain combines TRBV18 with TRBJ1-1, with TRBD1 matching over 10 bases. The CDR3 has 16 amino acids. Germline V gene sequence: CDR1 KGHSH, CDR2 LQKENI. After removal of 2 bases from V and 4 bases from J, the junction contained 7 bases not matched to a gene. The CDR3 reads CASSPLGQGGSTEAFF. In nucleotides, the CDR3 is TGTGCCAGCTCACCATTAGGACAGGGGGGCAGCACTGAAGCTTTCTTT.

The CDR3 loop reads CASSLTGQARGETQYF. The CDR3 coding sequence is TGTGCCAGCAGCTTAACCGGACAGGCCAGGGGGGAGACCCAGTACTTC. This chain uses TRBV7-2 with TRBJ2-5; 7 bases fit TRBD1. The length of the CDR3 is 16 residues. The V gene end was trimmed by 2 bases and the J gene end by 5 bases; junction bases not matched to a gene: 11. Per germline, CDR1 SGHTA and CDR2 FQGNSA.

V and J are TRBV19 and TRBJ1-1, with a weak D call TRBD1 (6 bases). Germline-derived CDR1 and CDR2 are LNHDA and SQIVND (reference sequence). Trimming took off 5 bases at V and 0 bases at J, with 16 bases between the two ends. CDR3 size: 16 residues. The CDR3 here is CASSADSLLMNTEAFF. The CDR3, as DNA: TGTGCCAGTAGTGCGGACAGCCTTCTCATGAACACTGAAGCTTTCTTT.

This clone was detected a few times. The chain links TRBV5-6 to TRBJ1-5; possibly TRBD1 for D (6 bases). Trimming took 2 bases from V and 1 from J, leaving 13 bases between them. CDR1 is SGHDT, CDR2 YYEEEE, per germline. This CDR3 contains 16 residues. DNA of the CDR3: TGTGCCAGCAGCTTCTTGGGGGGGCCGAGCAATCAGCCCCAGCATTTT. As protein: CASSFLGGPSNQPQHF.

This clone was seen a few times. This chain joins TRBV5-1 and TRBJ1-2; 7 positions match TRBD1. V shed 0 bases and J 6 bases; nucleotides not matched to a gene: 8. Germline V gives CDR1 SGHRS, CDR2 YFSETQ. This CDR3 is 15 amino acids long. The CDR3 DNA reads as TGCGCCAGCAGCTTGGGACAGGGTCCCTTTGATGGCTACACCTTC. It specifies CASSLGQGPFDGYTF.

The chain recombines TRBV13 with TRBJ2-7; 15 nucleotides align to TRBD2. This CDR3 comprises 18 residues. Germline V lookup: CDR1 PRHDT, CDR2 FYEKMQ (reference sequence). Germline trimming cut 5 bases from V and 5 bases from J; bases unmatched to any gene: 13. The CDR3 DNA sequence: TGTGCCAGCAGCCAGGGACTAGCGGGGGGCGCCTCCCTGAACGAGCAGTACTTC. This gives the protein CASSQGLAGGASLNEQYF.

The CDR3 region has the DNA TGTGCCAGCAAGTCGAGCCCGGTTGATGAGCAGTTCTTC. This translates into CASKSSPVDEQFF. The rearrangement links TRBV2 to TRBJ2-1; D is undetermined. Trimming shortened V by 7 bases and J by 8 bases, and 15 bases separated the two germline ends. Germline V CDR1 and CDR2: SNHLY, FYNNEI. There are 13 residues in the CDR3.

Regarding this clone: Because it lacks the conserved phenylalanine or tryptophan at the end, this CDR3 is likely a read error. The rearrangement joins TRBV11-1 to TRBJ2-7, with unresolved D. This CDR3 has 12 amino acids. Germline V gene lookup returns CDR1 SGHAT and CDR2 FQDESV (reference sequence). Trimming took off 4 bases at V and 6 bases at J, with 10 bases between the two ends. CDR3: CASSYEISEQYL. CDR3 nucleotides: TGTGCCAGCAGCTATGAGATCAGCGAGCAGTACCTC.